Presented here are 27 T cell receptor beta chains from one specimen sequenced in a study of T cells after somatic rescue of genetic block. Repertoires were generated with immunoSEQ multiplex PCR, while TCRdb's copy carries only in-frame clones and drops some. The sample lists 110,000 or so clones, about 90% occurring once. Material: peripheral blood mononuclear cells (PBMCs). The receptors were sampled from a young woman.

The chain links TRBV6-6 to TRBJ1-5, with a tentative D call TRBD1 (6 bases). Trimming shortened V by 0 bases and J by 6 bases, and 15 bases separated the two germline ends. This CDR3 region has 16 residues. Germline CDR1 reads MNHNY; CDR2 reads SVGAGI (reference sequence). In DNA form, the CDR3 reads TGTGCCAGCAGTTACTCGACGGGGGGCGCGAGTCAGCCCCAGCATTTT. Its translation is CASSYSTGGASQPQHF.

J is TRBJ2-5 and V is TRBV10-3; unclear D gene. The CDR3 spans 12 residues. Per germline, CDR1 ENHRY and CDR2 SYGVKD. Deletions cut 1 base from V and 5 bases from J, with 5 bases between. The DNA for the CDR3 is TGTGCCATCAGTGAGTTTGGGGAGACCCAGTACTTC. As protein: CAISEFGETQYF.

This chain uses TRBV30 with TRBJ1-3; D ambiguous. From germline, CDR1 is GTSNPN and CDR2 SVGIG (reference sequence). CDR3 length: 15 amino acids. Trimming took off 2 bases at V and 0 bases at J, with 11 bases between the two ends. The CDR3 loop reads CAWSTGRTSGNTIYF. The DNA for the CDR3 is TGTGCCTGGAGTACCGGACGGACCTCTGGAAACACCATATATTTT.

This clone was seen only once. This sequence joins TRBV11-2 and TRBJ1-1; D uncertain. Germline assignment: CDR1 SGHAT and CDR2 FQNNGV. The CDR3 covers 14 residues. Trimming removed 6 bases at V and 0 bases at J, with 11 bases between. The CDR3, as DNA: TGTGCCAGCAGACAGAGTCGGATGAACACTGAAGCTTTCTTT. As protein: CASRQSRMNTEAFF.

The chain couples TRBV9 to TRBJ1-2, with unresolved D. The CDR3 runs 14 residues. Germline CDR1 reads SGDLS; CDR2 reads YYNGEE. V lost 0 bases, J lost 4 bases, and 10 bases lay in between. The CDR3 spells CASSVDSGGYGYTF. The CDR3 DNA is TGTGCCAGCAGCGTAGACAGCGGCGGCTATGGCTACACCTTC.

This chain uses TRBV25-1 with TRBJ1-6; possibly TRBD1 for D (5 bases). Germline V gene data show CDR1 as MGHDK and CDR2 as SYGVNS. The CDR3 contains 14 residues. Trimming took off 4 bases at V and 9 bases at J, with 13 bases between the two ends. DNA of the CDR3: TGTGCCAGCAGTGGCGGGGGGAGCGTTTCACCCCTCCACTTT. This codes for CASSGGGSVSPLHF. Supplemented by reference TRBV25-1 and TRBJ1-6, the full variable domain reads EADIYQTPRYLVIGTGKKITLECSQTMGHDKMYWYQQDPGMELHLIHYSYGVNSTEKGDLSSESTVSRIRTEHFPLTLESARPSHTSQYLCASSGGGSVSPLHFGNGTRLTVT.

The V and J genes are TRBV11-2 and TRBJ1-2, with D uncertain. Germline V gives CDR1 SGHAT, CDR2 FQNNGV. The V gene lost 3 bases and the J gene lost 2 bases, with 13 bases spanning the gap. CDR3 length: 15 residues. CDR3 sequence: CASSFGVGRNYGYTF. In DNA, the CDR3 is TGTGCCAGCAGCTTTGGCGTAGGGCGGAACTATGGCTACACCTTC.

This clone was seen a single time. The V gene is TRBV5-1, the J gene TRBJ1-4, with a possible D match to TRBD1 (6 bases). V lost 4 bases to trimming and J lost 8 bases, with 15 bases between them. The CDR3 spans 14 residues. Per germline, CDR1 SGHRS and CDR2 YFSETQ. CDR3 DNA sequence: TGCGCCAGCAGCCCTGGCGGGACAAAGGAAAAACTGTTTTTT. Protein: CASSPGGTKEKLFF.

This rearrangement joins TRBV7-2 to TRBJ2-3; 7 nucleotides line up with TRBD1. The length of the CDR3 is 14 residues. From germline, CDR1 is SGHTA and CDR2 FQGNSA. The trim removed 4 bases at V and 4 bases at J, leaving 5 bases unmatched. Here the CDR3 DNA reads TGTGCCAGCAGCTCCCGACAGGGCCCAGATACGCAGTATTTT. This gives the protein CASSSRQGPDTQYF.

The V call is TRBV19, the J call TRBJ1-5; a weak D match, TRBD1 (6 bases). Trimming cost V 5 bases and J 1 base, with 21 bases left between them. There are 18 residues in the CDR3. From germline, CDR1 is LNHDA and CDR2 SQIVND (reference sequence). The CDR3 loop is CASSDRRKGDMSNQPQHF. CDR3 coding DNA: TGTGCCAGTAGTGATCGACGAAAGGGGGATATGAGCAATCAGCCCCAGCATTTT. Complete variable domain (other parts from reference TRBV19 and TRBJ1-5): DGGITQSPKYLFRKEGQNVTLSCEQNLNHDAMYWYRQDPGQGLRLIYYSQIVNDFQKGDIAEGYSVSREKKESFPLTVTSAQKNPTAFYLCASSDRRKGDMSNQPQHFGDGTRLSIL.

The V and J genes are TRBV19 and TRBJ1-1, with unresolved D. Germline CDR1 is LNHDA and CDR2 is SQIVND (reference sequence). V lost 1 base and J 5 bases, leaving 8 bases between the germline ends. CDR3 length: 13 residues. In DNA form, the CDR3 reads TGTGCCAGTAGTATAGCGGGTCATACTGAAGCTTTCTTT. Amino acids: CASSIAGHTEAFF.

The rearrangement links TRBV5-6 to TRBJ1-1; D is undetermined. The CDR3 runs to 15 residues. Germline CDR1 is SGHDT and CDR2 is YYEEEE. Trimming stripped 0 bases from V and 0 bases from J, with 9 bases between. CDR3 in amino acids: CASSLDRMMNTEAFF. For the CDR3, the DNA is TGTGCCAGCAGCTTGGATCGGATGATGAACACTGAAGCTTTCTTT. The entire variable domain, with the rest obtained from reference TRBV5-6 and TRBJ1-1, is as follows: DAGVTQSPTHLIKTRGQQVTLRCSPKSGHDTVSWYQQALGQGPQFIFQYYEEEERQRGNFPDRFSGHQFPNYSSELNVNALLLGDSALYLCASSLDRMMNTEAFFGQGTRLTVV.

In this sample, this clone turned up a few times. The chain combines TRBV7-2 with TRBJ1-6, with 7 positions matching TRBD1. Germline V gives CDR1 SGHTA, CDR2 FQGNSA. The junction had 7 bases not matched to a gene; V was cut back by 5 bases and J by 6 bases. The CDR3 spans 15 residues. CDR3 in DNA: TGTGCCAGCAGCCACCAGACAGGGACTAATTCACCCCTCCACTTT. As protein: CASSHQTGTNSPLHF.

V gene TRBV7-3 combines with J gene TRBJ2-2; TRBD2 aligns across 7 bases. The CDR3 spans 13 residues. The V gene's germline CDR1 is SGHTA and CDR2 FQGTGA. Unmatched junction bases numbered 3, after V lost 5 bases and J lost 6 bases. The CDR3 reads CASSPREAGELFF. The CDR3 DNA reads as TGTGCCAGCAGCCCTCGGGAGGCCGGGGAGCTGTTTTTT.

This chain uses TRBV27 with TRBJ2-1; 8 bases align to TRBD1. Germline trimming cut 5 bases from V and 9 bases from J; bases unmatched to any gene: 18. The CDR3 is 17 residues long. From germline, CDR1 is MNHEY and CDR2 SMNVEV (reference sequence). This CDR3 is CASSPQRERDRRSEQFF. The CDR3 DNA is TGTGCCAGCAGTCCCCAAAGAGAAAGGGACAGGCGGTCTGAGCAGTTCTTC.

V and J are TRBV7-3 and TRBJ2-6; D tentatively reads TRBD1 or TRBD2 (5 bases each). Germline loops: CDR1 SGHTA, CDR2 FQGTGA. The CDR3 length is 17 residues. The V gene lost 9 bases and the J gene lost 0 bases, with 18 bases spanning the gap. The CDR3 is CASQGEAGGSGANVLTF. CDR3 DNA sequence: TGTGCCAGTCAGGGCGAGGCCGGAGGCTCTGGGGCCAACGTCCTGACTTTC.

This chain connects TRBV7-9 to TRBJ2-2; 9 nucleotides align to TRBD2. The CDR3 is made up of 17 amino acids. The germline gives CDR1 SEHNR, CDR2 FQNEAQ (reference sequence). J gave up 5 bases and V 5 bases, and 12 bases lay outside the gene matches. CDR3 DNA: TGTGCCAGCAGCCCCCGGGTGGGACTAGCTGTAACCGGGGAGCTGTTTTTT. Residues: CASSPRVGLAVTGELFF.

The chain carries TRBV4-3 and TRBJ1-3; TRBD1 might be the D (5 bases). CDR3 length equals 15 residues. Germline lookup yields CDR1 LGHNA and CDR2 YSLEER. The V and J ends lost 4 bases and 4 bases respectively, with 14 bases between them. CDR3: CASSPLAGSGNTIYF. Here the CDR3 DNA reads TGCGCCAGCAGCCCTCTGGCAGGGTCAGGAAACACCATATATTTT.

The chain couples TRBV5-1 to TRBJ2-3; D not resolved. Germline CDR1 is SGHRS and CDR2 is YFSETQ. This CDR3 is built from 16 residues. Deletions cut 4 bases from V and 0 bases from J, with 15 bases between. The CDR3 DNA reads TGCGCCAGCAGCCCCTCGGCTGGCGGTAGCACAGATACGCAGTATTTT. It translates to CASSPSAGGSTDTQYF.

The chain uses TRBV5-1 and TRBJ2-1; D remains unclear. Per the germline V gene, CDR1 is SGHRS and CDR2 is YFSETQ. The ends were cut back, 0 bases at V and 9 bases at J, with 4 bases in the middle. CDR3 size: 11 residues. This CDR3 is CASSLEVEQFF. CDR3 bases: TGCGCCAGCAGCTTGGAAGTTGAGCAGTTCTTC.

The genes are TRBV6-1 and TRBJ1-6; D may be TRBD1 (5 bases). The germline CDR1 and CDR2 sequences are MNHNS and SASEGT. The CDR3 is made up of 15 amino acids. Trimming left V 1 base short and J 7 bases short, with 11 bases between. The CDR3 bases are TGTGCCAGCAGTGAAGGGGCGGGGGACAATTCACCCCTCCACTTT. Translating it yields CASSEGAGDNSPLHF.

This rearrangement joins TRBV10-3 to TRBJ1-1; possibly TRBD1 for D (6 bases). The V end was cut by 10 bases, the J end by 0 bases, with 18 bases between. Germline CDR1 and CDR2: ENHRY and SYGVKD. The CDR3 consists of 15 residues. The CDR3 loop reads CATRGGGRLNTEAFF. The CDR3, as DNA: TGTGCCACCCGGGGCGGGGGCCGGCTGAACACTGAAGCTTTCTTT.

This clone appeared a single time. The junction and the germline gene differ at one end; a read error may be behind it. This chain uses TRBV7-9 with TRBJ2-7; TRBD1 matches at 7 bases. Germline CDR1 and CDR2: SEHNR and FQNEAQ (reference sequence). This CDR3 is 14 amino acids long. The CDR3 DNA sequence: TGTGCCAGCAGCCTAGCCGGGACAGCTAACGAGCAGTACTTC. This sequence encodes CASSLAGTANEQYF.

The chain has TRBV7-8 and TRBJ1-3; D possibly corresponds to TRBD1 (5 bases). V was shortened by 2 bases and J by 0 bases, with 11 bases between the two germline ends. The length of the CDR3 is 16 residues. Germline V gene sequence: CDR1 SGHVS, CDR2 FQNEAQ. DNA of the CDR3: TGTGCCAGCAGCTTAAAGGGGATGAACTCTGGAAACACCATATATTTT. Translation: CASSLKGMNSGNTIYF. Based on the CDR3 plus reference TRBV7-8 and TRBJ1-3, the full variable domain is GAGVSQSPRYKVAKRGQDVALRCDPISGHVSLFWYQQALGQGPEFLTYFQNEAQLDKSGLPSDRFFAERPEGSVSTLKIQRTQQEDSAVYLCASSLKGMNSGNTIYFGEGSWLTVV.

J is TRBJ1-5 and V is TRBV7-9; TRBD1 matches at 7 bases. J gave up 4 bases and V 8 bases, and 14 bases lay outside the gene matches. The V gene's germline CDR1 is SEHNR and CDR2 FQNEAQ (reference sequence). The CDR3 runs to 16 residues. The CDR3 protein is CASRDGAGGENQPQHF. CDR3 bases: TGTGCCAGCCGAGATGGAGCAGGGGGTGAGAATCAGCCCCAGCATTTT.

This chain joins TRBV10-3 and TRBJ2-7, with 7 bases lining up with TRBD1. The length of the CDR3 is 14 residues. Germline V gene sequence: CDR1 ENHRY, CDR2 SYGVKD. J gave up 2 bases and V 2 bases, and 3 bases lay outside the gene matches. DNA of the CDR3: TGTGCCATCAGTGAGGGTCAGGGGGCCTACGAGCAGTACTTC. It encodes CAISEGQGAYEQYF.

The chain employs TRBV19 and TRBJ2-7; D gene unclear. The V end lost 6 bases, the J end lost 2 bases, and 11 bases lay between the germline ends. The CDR3 loop spans 13 amino acids. The germline V gene encodes CDR1 LNHDA and CDR2 SQIVND (reference sequence). The CDR3 loop is CASSAGTPYEQYF. As DNA, the CDR3 is TGTGCCAGTAGCGCAGGAACCCCCTACGAGCAGTACTTC.